Listed below are T cell receptor beta chains from one sample, sequenced in a study of T cells in Graves' hyperthyroidism and ophthalmopathy. TCRdb itself ran the multiplex PCR reads through MiXCR, one entry per CDR3 protein. The sample carries some 600,000 distinct CDR3 sequences, 14% recorded once. The sample was blood. The receptor source for this set is a woman aged 25 to 39 with Graves' hyperthyroidism that later progressed to Graves' ophthalmopathy. CDR3s include the opening cysteine and the closing phenylalanine or tryptophan. The D gene is left open where the match is weak. Clone size, where shown, is once, few, many, or a class for clones that have expanded.

V gene: TRBV5-6
clone size: few
J gene: TRBJ2-3
D gene: .
CDR3 DNA: TGTGCCAGCAGCTTGGAAAAAGACAGGTTCTCCGTTGACACAGATACGCAGTATTTT
CDR3 protein: CASSLEKDRFSVDTDTQYF

V gene: TRBV18
clone size: .
J gene: TRBJ2-3
D gene: TRBD1
CDR3 DNA: TGTGCCAGCTCACCCGGGACAGGGTCAAGAGATACGCAGTATTTT
CDR3 protein: CASSPGTGSRDTQYF

V gene: TRBV5-6
clone size: .
J gene: TRBJ2-7
D gene: .
CDR3 DNA: TGTGCCAGCACCTCAGGGAGTGACTACGAGCAGTACTTC
CDR3 protein: CASTSGSDYEQYF

V gene: TRBV11-2
clone size: many
J gene: TRBJ2-1
D gene: TRBD2
CDR3 DNA: TGTGCCAGCAGCCCCACCGGACTAGTCTCGCACAATGAGCAGTTCTTC
CDR3 protein: CASSPTGLVSHNEQFF

V gene: TRBV28
clone size: many
J gene: TRBJ2-7
D gene: TRBD1
CDR3 DNA: TGTGCCAGCAGTTTCCGGACAGGACCCTTCTACGAGCAGTACTTC
CDR3 protein: CASSFRTGPFYEQYF

V gene: TRBV3-1
clone size: .
J gene: TRBJ2-7
D gene: .
CDR3 DNA: TGTGCCAGCAGCCAAGAAACAATGCGCCCCGAGCAGTACTTC
CDR3 protein: CASSQETMRPEQYF

V gene: TRBV5-1
clone size: .
J gene: TRBJ1-4
D gene: TRBD1
CDR3 DNA: TGCGCCAGCAGCTCGCGGACAGGGAGCGATGAAAAACTGTTTTTT
CDR3 protein: CASSSRTGSDEKLFF

V gene: TRBV9
clone size: few
J gene: TRBJ2-7
D gene: TRBD1
CDR3 DNA: TGTGCCAGCAGCATCGCAGGGGGAACCTACGAGCAGTACTTC
CDR3 protein: CASSIAGGTYEQYF

V gene: TRBV6-2/TRBV6-3
clone size: many
J gene: TRBJ1-1
D gene: .
CDR3 DNA: TGTGCCAGCAGAAATAAGAACACTGAAGCTTTCTTT
CDR3 protein: CASRNKNTEAFF

V gene: TRBV30
clone size: .
J gene: TRBJ2-2
D gene: .
CDR3 DNA: TGTGCCTGGAGTCAGGCTAGCGTCCCCTTCGGGGAGCTGTTTTTT
CDR3 protein: CAWSQASVPFGELFF

V gene: TRBV7-3
clone size: .
J gene: TRBJ2-1
D gene: TRBD2
CDR3 DNA: TGTGCCAGCAGCCAAGGGGGTAGCGGGAGAAATGAGCAGTTCTTC
CDR3 protein: CASSQGGSGRNEQFF

V gene: TRBV11-2
clone size: many
J gene: TRBJ1-4
D gene: .
CDR3 DNA: TGTGCCAGCAGCTTACGCTCTATGGGAAACAGGGACGAAAAACTGTTTTTT
CDR3 protein: CASSLRSMGNRDEKLFF

V gene: TRBV2
clone size: many
J gene: TRBJ1-2
D gene: .
CDR3 DNA: TGTGCCAGCGCTGGTGGCTATGGCTACACCTTC
CDR3 protein: CASAGGYGYTF

V gene: TRBV27
clone size: few
J gene: TRBJ1-5
D gene: .
CDR3 DNA: TGTGCCAGCAGTTTAACCGGGGACATCAATCAGCCCCAGCATTTT
CDR3 protein: CASSLTGDINQPQHF

V gene: TRBV20-1
clone size: many
J gene: TRBJ2-7
D gene: .
CDR3 DNA: TGCAGTGCTAGCTCCACAGGGCCCCACGAGCAGTACTTC
CDR3 protein: CSASSTGPHEQYF

V gene: TRBV2
clone size: many
J gene: TRBJ2-7
D gene: TRBD1
CDR3 DNA: TGTGCCGGGATTCGGGACAGCTCCTACGAGCAGTACTTC
CDR3 protein: CAGIRDSSYEQYF

V gene: TRBV11-2
clone size: many
J gene: TRBJ2-3
D gene: TRBD1
CDR3 DNA: TGTGCCAGCAGCTCGGCGGACAGGGGAACAGATACGCAGTATTTT
CDR3 protein: CASSSADRGTDTQYF

V gene: TRBV12-3/TRBV12-4
clone size: few
J gene: TRBJ2-5
D gene: TRBD1
CDR3 DNA: TGTGCCAGCAGCCTTCCACCGGGACAGGGGTTGGAGACCCAGTACTTC
CDR3 protein: CASSLPPGQGLETQYF

V gene: TRBV27
clone size: many
J gene: TRBJ1-5
D gene: .
CDR3 DNA: TGTGCCAGTGGCGACAGGCGTTATAGCAATCAGCCCCAGCATTTT
CDR3 protein: CASGDRRYSNQPQHF

V gene: TRBV14
clone size: many
J gene: TRBJ2-1
D gene: .
CDR3 DNA: TGTGCCAGCAGCCCCTCCCAGCCACTTCGACAAAATGAGCAGTTCTTC
CDR3 protein: CASSPSQPLRQNEQFF

V gene: TRBV5-6
clone size: .
J gene: TRBJ1-2
D gene: .
CDR3 DNA: TGTGCCAGCAGCTTACCTTTAGGGGATGGCTACACCTTC
CDR3 protein: CASSLPLGDGYTF

V gene: TRBV18
clone size: many
J gene: TRBJ2-5
D gene: .
CDR3 DNA: TGTGCCAGCTCATCCGGGATATTGGGGGAGACCCAGTACTTC
CDR3 protein: CASSSGILGETQYF

V gene: TRBV24-1
clone size: few
J gene: TRBJ1-1
D gene: TRBD1
CDR3 DNA: TGTGCCACCAGTGATTCCGGGACAGGGGGCTCGGCTTTCTTT
CDR3 protein: CATSDSGTGGSAFF

V gene: TRBV6-1
clone size: .
J gene: TRBJ2-1
D gene: .
CDR3 DNA: TGTGCCAGCAGTGGGACATCGAGCTCCTACAATGAGCAGTTCTTC
CDR3 protein: CASSGTSSSYNEQFF

V gene: TRBV9
clone size: once
J gene: TRBJ2-3
D gene: .
CDR3 DNA: TGTGCCAGCAGTCGGGGTGATACGCGGTATTTT
CDR3 protein: CASSRGDTRYF

V gene: TRBV20-1
clone size: many
J gene: TRBJ2-7
D gene: TRBD1
CDR3 DNA: TGCAGTGCTCAACAGGGGGCGCGACCCTACGAGCAGTACTTC
CDR3 protein: CSAQQGARPYEQYF

V gene: TRBV30
clone size: many
J gene: TRBJ1-2
D gene: .
CDR3 DNA: TGTGCCTGGAGGGGACTTGGACAGCGGGGCTACACCTTC
CDR3 protein: CAWRGLGQRGYTF

V gene: TRBV6-2/TRBV6-3
clone size: few
J gene: TRBJ2-3
D gene: .
CDR3 DNA: TGTGCCAGCAGCCTGCTGATACATACGCAGTATTTT
CDR3 protein: CASSLLIHTQYF

V gene: TRBV30
clone size: many
J gene: TRBJ1-1
D gene: .
CDR3 DNA: TGTGCCTGGAGTGTACCAGGGCTGTACACTGAAGCTTTCTTT
CDR3 protein: CAWSVPGLYTEAFF

V gene: TRBV5-4
clone size: few
J gene: TRBJ2-1
D gene: TRBD1
CDR3 DNA: TGTGCCAGCAGCGAGATGAGGGGGCCCCCGGTCGACAATGAGCAGTTCTTC
CDR3 protein: CASSEMRGPPVDNEQFF

V gene: TRBV12-3/TRBV12-4
clone size: many
J gene: TRBJ1-5
D gene: .
CDR3 DNA: TGTGCCAGCAGACTCGAAGGGGGTGACCAGCCCCAGCATTTT
CDR3 protein: CASRLEGGDQPQHF

V gene: TRBV29-1
clone size: .
J gene: TRBJ2-7
D gene: .
CDR3 DNA: TGCAGCGTTGCGGGAGCCAATTACAATGAGCAGTACTTC
CDR3 protein: CSVAGANYNEQYF

V gene: TRBV24-1
clone size: many
J gene: TRBJ2-3
D gene: TRBD2
CDR3 DNA: TGTGCCACCAGTGATTTCCCCCCTAGCGGACCCAGCACAGATACGCAGTATTTT
CDR3 protein: CATSDFPPSGPSTDTQYF

V gene: TRBV15
clone size: many
J gene: TRBJ2-3
D gene: .
CDR3 DNA: TGTGCCACCAGCAGAGATGGAGTTGGTACGCAGTATTTT
CDR3 protein: CATSRDGVGTQYF

V gene: TRBV9
clone size: .
J gene: TRBJ2-1
D gene: TRBD2
CDR3 DNA: TGTGCCAGCAGCCCCGGGCGGGGGAGCAATGAGCAGTTCTTC
CDR3 protein: CASSPGRGSNEQFF

V gene: TRBV5-1
clone size: .
J gene: TRBJ2-5
D gene: TRBD2
CDR3 DNA: TGCGCCAGCAGCTTGCTGGGACTAGCGGGAGATGAGACCCAGTACTTC
CDR3 protein: CASSLLGLAGDETQYF

V gene: TRBV5-1
clone size: .
J gene: TRBJ2-7
D gene: TRBD2
CDR3 DNA: TGCGCCAGCAGCTTGACTGGACTAGCGAACTACGAGCAGTACTTC
CDR3 protein: CASSLTGLANYEQYF

V gene: TRBV27
clone size: many
J gene: TRBJ1-6
D gene: .
CDR3 DNA: TGTGCCAGCAGTCAGGAGAACGACCGAGTTAATTCACCCCTCCACTTT
CDR3 protein: CASSQENDRVNSPLHF

V gene: TRBV7-2
clone size: many
J gene: TRBJ1-1
D gene: TRBD1
CDR3 DNA: TGTGCCAGCAGCTTAATAACAGGGGGGACTGAAGCTTTCTTT
CDR3 protein: CASSLITGGTEAFF

V gene: TRBV30
clone size: .
J gene: TRBJ2-5
D gene: TRBD1
CDR3 DNA: TGTGCCTGGAGGGACAGGGGAATCGAATATTGGGAGACCCAGTACTTC
CDR3 protein: CAWRDRGIEYWETQYF

V gene: TRBV7-2
clone size: many
J gene: TRBJ2-2
D gene: TRBD2
CDR3 DNA: TGTGCCAGCAGCTTATCGACGGCTAGCGGGAACACCGGGGAGCTGTTTTTT
CDR3 protein: CASSLSTASGNTGELFF

V gene: TRBV12-3/TRBV12-4
clone size: many
J gene: TRBJ2-1
D gene: .
CDR3 DNA: TGTGCCAGCAGTCCTAGCGCCAACTCCTACAATGAGCAGTTCTTC
CDR3 protein: CASSPSANSYNEQFF

V gene: TRBV20-1
clone size: few
J gene: TRBJ1-1
D gene: .
CDR3 DNA: TGCAGTGCCCCTAGGGAATCGTTTGAAGCTTTCTTT
CDR3 protein: CSAPRESFEAFF

V gene: TRBV7-9
clone size: .
J gene: TRBJ2-5
D gene: TRBD2
CDR3 DNA: TGTGCCAGCATCAGTAGCGGGAGAGAGACCCAGTACTTC
CDR3 protein: CASISSGRETQYF

V gene: TRBV7-2
clone size: .
J gene: TRBJ1-1
D gene: .
CDR3 DNA: TGTGCCAGCAGCGAGTACAGAGGAATGAACACTGAAGCTTTCTTT
CDR3 protein: CASSEYRGMNTEAFF

V gene: TRBV27
clone size: .
J gene: TRBJ1-5
D gene: .
CDR3 DNA: TGTGCCAGCAGTTTATATTCAGCTAGCAATCAGCCCCAGCATTTT
CDR3 protein: CASSLYSASNQPQHF

V gene: TRBV7-9
clone size: many
J gene: TRBJ2-7
D gene: TRBD2
CDR3 DNA: TGTGCCAGCAGCTTAACTGGGCGGGAGGGGTCCTACGAGCAGTACTTC
CDR3 protein: CASSLTGREGSYEQYF

V gene: TRBV6-5
clone size: many
J gene: TRBJ1-2
D gene: .
CDR3 DNA: TGTGCCAGCAGTTACACCCGAGGGGGGGCAGAGGAGTATGGCTACACCTTC
CDR3 protein: CASSYTRGGAEEYGYTF

V gene: TRBV3-1
clone size: many
J gene: TRBJ1-3
D gene: .
CDR3 DNA: TGTGCCAGCAGCCAAGGAAGTCGGAACACCATATATTTT
CDR3 protein: CASSQGSRNTIYF

V gene: TRBV13
clone size: many
J gene: TRBJ2-1
D gene: .
CDR3 DNA: TGTGCCAGCAGCTTACCGGGGGGCTTAGAGTTGGAGCAGTTCTTC
CDR3 protein: CASSLPGGLELEQFF